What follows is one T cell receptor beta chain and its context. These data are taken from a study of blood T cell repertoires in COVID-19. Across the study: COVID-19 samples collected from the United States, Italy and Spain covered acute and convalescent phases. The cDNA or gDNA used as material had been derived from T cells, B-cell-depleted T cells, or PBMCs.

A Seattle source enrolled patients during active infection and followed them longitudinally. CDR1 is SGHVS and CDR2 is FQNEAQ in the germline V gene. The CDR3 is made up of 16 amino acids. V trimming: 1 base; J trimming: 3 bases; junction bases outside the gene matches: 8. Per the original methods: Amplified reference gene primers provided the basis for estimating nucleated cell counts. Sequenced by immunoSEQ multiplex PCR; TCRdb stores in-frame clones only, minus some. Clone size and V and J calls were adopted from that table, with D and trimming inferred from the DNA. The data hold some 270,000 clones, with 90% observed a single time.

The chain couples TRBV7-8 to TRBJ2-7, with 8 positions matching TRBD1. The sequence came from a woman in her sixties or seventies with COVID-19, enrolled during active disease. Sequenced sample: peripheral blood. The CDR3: CASSLVTGVFFYEQYF. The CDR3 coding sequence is TGTGCCAGCAGCTTAGTGACAGGGGTCTTTTTCTACGAGCAGTACTTC.